This TCR beta chain is drawn from a study of post-analysis software for immune sequencing data. In its sample, this clonotype was seen a few times. Its target is not known. Unique molecular identifiers had been added to the TCR beta cDNA libraries. TCRdb re-analysed the PCR reads in MiXCR, keeping a single row per CDR3 protein. The sample lists around 710,000 distinct CDR3 sequences; roughly 46% were seen once. This CDR3 contains 15 residues. V was trimmed by 2 bases and J by 6 bases, leaving 15 bases between them. Germline V CDR1 and CDR2: SGHTA, FQGNSA. Whole-study findings and limits: Patients had higher frequencies than controls of roughly five TRBV segments, including TRBV5-6, TRBV5-1 and TRBV20-1.

This chain connects TRBV7-2 to TRBJ2-3, with D possibly matching TRBD2 (6 bases). This TCR came from a girl aged 10 to 17 with multiple sclerosis. Sequencing was done on a sample of blood. CDR3 in DNA: TGTGCCAGCAGCTTACTATCCCTCGGAGGGGATACGCAGTATTTT. This gives the protein CASSLLSLGGDTQYF.